This T cell receptor (beta chain) was recovered during a study of blood T cell repertoires in COVID-19. Study summary: Italy, Spain and the United States were the sources of the convalescent and acute COVID-19 samples. The analysed material was cDNA or gDNA that came from T cells, B-cell-depleted T cells, or PBMCs.

In the original processing: By means of reference gene primer amplification, nucleated cell counts were estimated. Data came from immunoSEQ multiplex PCR; TCRdb stores just in-frame clones and leaves some out. Clone size and the V and J calls come from that table; the DNA yielded D and trimming. Found here are some 170,000 clones, approximately 81% of them singletons; the top ten hold about 1%. The sample holds one count of this clone. Germline assignment: CDR1 SEHNR and CDR2 FQNEAQ (reference sequence). V gave up 5 bases and J gave up 3 bases, with 17 bases separating them. The length of the CDR3 is 15 residues.

The specimen was peripheral blood. V and J are TRBV7-9 and TRBJ2-7, with D maybe TRBD1 (6 bases). The clonotype comes from a middle-aged man with acute or convalescent COVID-19. CDR3 sequence reads: CASSPVGGQYYEQYF. Here the CDR3 DNA reads TGTGCCAGCAGCCCCGTAGGGGGACAATACTACGAGCAGTACTTC.